One sample yielded the 22 T cell receptor beta chains listed below, sequenced in a study of T cell responses to AZD1222 COVID-19 vaccine. Assay: immunoSEQ multiplex PCR; the TCRdb copy retains only in-frame clones and omits some. This sample carries 55,000 to 65,000 clones, over 70% of them seen once, and the ten largest clones take approximately 5.2%. The sample here was peripheral blood, taken 28 days after the second AZD1222 dose. These receptors all come from an adult who received the AZD1222 COVID-19 vaccine.

As for this clone: At one end, the junction sequence differs from germline, possibly due to a read error. This rearrangement joins TRBV30 to TRBJ2-7; 8 nucleotides line up with TRBD2. Germline CDR1 and CDR2: GTSNPN and SVGIG (reference sequence). There are 15 residues in the CDR3. This chain's CDR3 is CAWSVTGLASHEQYF. CDR3 bases: TGTGCCTGGAGTGTAACCGGACTAGCCTCCCACGAGCAGTACTTC.

This rearrangement joins TRBV28 to TRBJ1-3; no clear D gene. This CDR3 comprises 15 residues. CDR1 is MDHEN and CDR2 is SYDVKM in the germline V gene. V lost 4 bases and J 4 bases, leaving 14 bases between the germline ends. The CDR3 loop reads CASSSPTVTGNTIYF. The CDR3 DNA follows: TGTGCCAGCAGTTCTCCGACGGTCACCGGAAACACCATATATTTT.

This chain connects TRBV7-2 to TRBJ1-5; 8 bases are a match to TRBD1. Germline V gives CDR1 SGHTA, CDR2 FQGNSA. Germline trimming cut 5 bases from V and 6 bases from J; bases unmatched to any gene: 6. The CDR3 sequence is 14 residues long. CDR3 DNA sequence: TGTGCCAGCAGCCCCGGACAGGGCGTTCAGCCCCAGCATTTT. Amino acid sequence: CASSPGQGVQPQHF.

This clone was recorded a few times. The rearrangement links TRBV28 to TRBJ1-1, with D possibly matching TRBD1 (5 bases). The germline V gene encodes CDR1 MDHEN and CDR2 SYDVKM. Between the trimmed V and J ends, which lost 6 bases and 7 bases, there was a span of 15 bases. CDR3 length equals 13 residues. CDR3 coding DNA: TGTGCCAGCAGCCCCCTTCGGGGCCATGAAGCTTTCTTT. The encoded protein is CASSPLRGHEAFF. The full variable domain, in which reference TRBV28 and TRBJ1-1 provide the parts outside the CDR3, is DVKVTQSSRYLVKRTGEKVFLECVQDMDHENMFWYRQDPGLGLRLIYFSYDVKMKEKGDIPEGYSVSREKKERFSLILESASTNQTSMYLCASSPLRGHEAFFGQGTRLTVV.

This clone was detected once. This chain links TRBV5-5 with TRBJ2-3; D is possibly TRBD1 or TRBD2 (5 bases each). The germline gives CDR1 SGHKS, CDR2 YYEKEE (reference sequence). The V end was cut by 0 bases, the J end by 2 bases, with 10 bases between. This CDR3 is 15 amino acids long. The CDR3 sequence: CASSLGQRNTDTQYF. In DNA form, the CDR3 reads TGTGCCAGCAGCTTGGGACAGCGGAACACAGATACGCAGTATTTT.

As for this clone: The junction departs from germline at one end; a sequencing error may be responsible. The rearrangement uses TRBV28 and TRBJ1-2; tentatively, D is TRBD1 (5 bases). This CDR3 comprises 13 residues. Germline CDR1 MDHEN, CDR2 SYDVKM. CDR3 protein: CATSARIPRATVF. The CDR3, as DNA: TGTGCCACCTCAGCACGTATCCCCAGGGCCACGGTCTTC.

V and J are TRBV2 and TRBJ1-6; no reliable D call. CDR1 and CDR2 from the germline V gene are SNHLY and FYNNEI. Trimming took 10 bases from V and 5 from J, leaving 9 bases between them. There are 12 residues in the CDR3. The DNA for the CDR3 is TGTGCCATAAAGACTCATAATTCACCCCTCCACTTT. This codes for CAIKTHNSPLHF.

This sequence joins TRBV10-2 and TRBJ1-6; 9 bases fit TRBD1. This CDR3 contains 17 residues. With 3 bases clipped from V and 7 bases from J, the junction kept 10 bases outside the gene matches. Germline CDR1 and CDR2: WSHSY and SAAADI. In DNA form, the CDR3 reads TGCGCCAGCAGTGAACCCTCACAGGGGGCTTGGAATTCACCCCTCCACTTT. Translating it yields CASSEPSQGAWNSPLHF.

The chain employs TRBV21-1 and TRBJ1-5; no check of the table's D call, TRBD1, against the DNA was made. TRBV21-1 is a listed pseudogene. The CDR3 spans 15 residues. The CDR3 DNA is TGTGCCAGCAGCAAACGGCGGGACAGAAATCAGCCCCAGCATTTT. Translated, it gives CASSKRRDRNQPQHF.

The rearrangement uses TRBV5-6 and TRBJ2-7; D might be TRBD2 (6 bases). The CDR3 is 13 residues long. Germline CDR1 is SGHDT and CDR2 is YYEEEE. V lost 1 base to trimming and J lost 7 bases, with 12 bases between them. CDR3 bases: TGTGCCAGCAGCTTGTTTTCGGCGGGGGAGCAGTACGTC. It yields the protein CASSLFSAGEQYV.

This sequence joins TRBV6-2 or TRBV6-3 and TRBJ1-5; D not resolved. Germline loops: CDR1 MNHEY, CDR2 SVGEGT. The V end was cut by 0 bases, the J end by 3 bases, with 9 bases between. This CDR3 spans 15 amino acids. CDR3 sequence (DNA): TGTGCCAGCAGTTACTCCGGGGTGGACAATCAGCCCCAGCATTTT. Amino acid sequence: CASSYSGVDNQPQHF.

This clone was detected only a few times. The chain carries TRBV5-5 and TRBJ1-3; 10 bases are shared with TRBD1. The CDR3 is 20 residues long. In germline, CDR1 is SGHKS, CDR2 YYEKEE (reference sequence). The V gene end was trimmed by 0 bases and the J gene end by 0 bases; junction bases not matched to a gene: 12. In DNA form, the CDR3 reads TGTGCCAGCAGCTTGGGGCCCCTTTTGACAGGGGGCGGCTCTGGAAACACCATATATTTT. As protein: CASSLGPLLTGGGSGNTIYF.

The gene calls are TRBV30 and TRBJ1-2, with TRBD1 as a possible D gene (5 bases). Germline-derived CDR1 and CDR2 are GTSNPN and SVGIG (reference sequence). The CDR3 consists of 15 residues. V shed 1 base and J shed 3 bases, with 15 bases lying between them. CDR3 loop: CAWSDGQIHHYGYTF. CDR3 nucleotides: TGTGCCTGGAGTGATGGACAAATCCATCACTATGGCTACACCTTC.

The genes are TRBV7-2 and TRBJ1-3; tentatively, D is TRBD1 (5 bases). The germline gives CDR1 SGHTA, CDR2 FQGNSA. This CDR3 has 15 amino acids. V lost 1 base and J lost 2, with 9 bases in between. The CDR3 sequence is CASSLGSGTGNTIYF. CDR3 in DNA: TGTGCCAGCAGCTTAGGGTCAGGGACTGGAAACACCATATATTTT.

CDR3 DNA: TGTGCCAGCAGTCCGTCTAGCGGGTGGGGCGGGGAGCTGTTTTTT. Protein sequence: CASSPSSGWGGELFF. V is TRBV27 and J is TRBJ2-2; 8 nucleotides line up with TRBD2. After removal of 5 bases from V and 7 bases from J, the junction contained 9 bases not matched to a gene. CDR1 and CDR2 (germline): MNHEY, SMNVEV (reference sequence). This CDR3 contains 15 residues.

The genes are TRBV30 and TRBJ1-6, with a tentative D call TRBD1 (6 bases). This CDR3 comprises 14 residues. The V gene lost 3 bases and the J gene lost 6 bases, with 12 bases spanning the gap. The germline V gene has CDR1 GTSNPN and CDR2 SVGIG (reference sequence). Here the CDR3 reads CAWRLTGPNSPLHF. CDR3 in DNA: TGTGCCTGGAGGTTGACAGGTCCTAATTCACCCCTCCACTTT.

The gene calls are TRBV30 and TRBJ1-1, with 8 bases lining up with TRBD1. Germline assignment: CDR1 GTSNPN and CDR2 SVGIG (reference sequence). With V trimmed by 4 bases and J by 0 bases, 10 bases remained unmatched. This CDR3 comprises 16 residues. CDR3 amino acids: CAWTRDRGKMNTEAFF. In DNA form, the CDR3 reads TGTGCCTGGACACGTGACAGGGGCAAAATGAACACTGAAGCTTTCTTT.

This chain joins TRBV19 and TRBJ1-5; 7 bases fit TRBD1. CDR3 length: 14 amino acids. With 7 bases clipped from V and 2 bases from J, the junction kept 5 bases outside the gene matches. The V gene's germline CDR1 is LNHDA and CDR2 SQIVND (reference sequence). The chain's CDR3 is CASTGTAGNQPQHF. CDR3 DNA: TGTGCCAGTACCGGGACAGCCGGCAATCAGCCCCAGCATTTT. Drawing the rest from reference TRBV19 and TRBJ1-5, the complete variable domain is DGGITQSPKYLFRKEGQNVTLSCEQNLNHDAMYWYRQDPGQGLRLIYYSQIVNDFQKGDIAEGYSVSREKKESFPLTVTSAQKNPTAFYLCASTGTAGNQPQHFGDGTRLSIL.

This clone was counted a single time. The J gene is TRBJ1-5, the V gene TRBV19; D ambiguous. Germline V CDR1 and CDR2: LNHDA, SQIVND (reference sequence). The CDR3 runs to 15 residues. Trimming removed 7 bases at V and 2 bases at J, with 15 bases between. In nucleotides, the CDR3 is TGTGCCAGTACCCTCGCGGGAGCGGGCAATCAGCCCCAGCATTTT. This codes for CASTLAGAGNQPQHF.

This clone was detected only a few times. The V gene is TRBV18, the J gene TRBJ2-1; 7 nucleotides agree with TRBD2. Trimming at V came to 0 bases and at J to 4 bases, leaving 3 bases not matched to a gene. Germline V gene lookup returns CDR1 KGHSH and CDR2 LQKENI. The CDR3 totals 15 residues. Here the CDR3 reads CASSPPAGEYNEQFF. CDR3 sequence (DNA): TGTGCCAGCTCACCACCGGCGGGGGAGTACAATGAGCAGTTCTTC.

V is TRBV19 and J is TRBJ2-1; 8 bases align to TRBD2. Trimming cost V 0 bases and J 2 bases; bases outside gene matches: 12. This CDR3 comprises 19 residues. Looked up from germline, CDR1 is LNHDA and CDR2 is SQIVND (reference sequence). The CDR3 protein is CASSIDAGETSAAYNEQFF. CDR3 in DNA: TGTGCCAGTAGTATAGACGCGGGGGAGACTAGCGCGGCCTACAATGAGCAGTTCTTC.

This chain links TRBV2 with TRBJ1-6; 7 positions match TRBD1. This CDR3 comprises 15 residues. With V trimmed by 2 bases and J by 9 bases, 7 bases remained unmatched. CDR1 and CDR2 from the germline V gene are SNHLY and FYNNEI. The CDR3 spells CASSELEGARSPLHF. The CDR3 DNA reads TGTGCCAGCAGTGAATTAGAGGGGGCGCGTTCACCCCTCCACTTT. The full variable domain, its missing parts supplied by reference TRBV2 and TRBJ1-6, is EPEVTQTPSHQVTQMGQEVILRCVPISNHLYFYWYRQILGQKVEFLVSFYNNEISEKSEIFDDQFSVERPDGSNFTLKIRSTKLEDSAMYFCASSELEGARSPLHFGNGTRLTVT.